These 11 T cell receptor beta chains were all obtained from the same sample, sequenced in a study of T-cell memory formation after mild COVID-19 (dated by TCRdb to the early 2020s). Library preparation was by 5' RACE. The data were produced on an Illumina NovaSeq 6000. Using fastp trimming at Q25 and MiXCR clonotype assembly, TCRdb reanalyzed the public sequencing data and kept in-frame beta chains. Every distinct CDR3 protein forms one entry, paired with its most common genes and DNA. Here the sample has 200,000 to 250,000 distinct CDR3 sequences; over 9% occur a single time. The top ten hold approximately 3.3% of the sample. Specimen: PBMCs or a T cell subset sorted from them (not recorded which). These receptors all stem from a man younger than 30 who had mild COVID-19 (a few samples of this study predate the infection). The sample titles of this study are shuffled in the database, so cell type and time point are left out; the donor was told from shared clones.

This clonotype came up a few times. The V call is TRBV7-3, the J call TRBJ2-1; 16 positions match TRBD2. The CDR3 runs to 20 residues. The germline V gene encodes CDR1 SGHTA and CDR2 FQGTGA. J gave up 1 base and V 5 bases, and 11 bases lay outside the gene matches. This chain's CDR3 is CASSQIGTSGGAGSYNEQFF. The CDR3 nucleotides read TGTGCCAGCAGCCAGATAGGGACTAGCGGGGGGGCCGGATCCTACAATGAGCAGTTCTTC.

This clonotype was seen a handful of times. The J gene is TRBJ1-3, the V gene TRBV4-2; no definite D call. V gave up 0 bases and J gave up 1 base, with 4 bases separating them. Germline V gene data show CDR1 as LGHNA and CDR2 as YNFKEQ. This CDR3 has 14 residues. CDR3 region: CASSQEASGNTIYF. CDR3 nucleotides: TGTGCCAGCAGCCAAGAAGCTTCTGGAAACACCATATATTTT.

This clonotype was recorded at least ten times. V gene TRBV7-2 combines with J gene TRBJ2-2, with D unresolved. Trimming stripped 5 bases from V and 4 bases from J, with 17 bases between. The CDR3 runs to 16 residues. Germline V gene sequence: CDR1 SGHTA, CDR2 FQGNSA. The CDR3 sequence: CASSSSRAVSTGELFF. The CDR3 region has the DNA TGTGCCAGCAGCAGCTCTCGCGCAGTCAGCACCGGGGAGCTGTTTTTT.

The rearrangement uses TRBV12-3 or TRBV12-4 and TRBJ2-2; TRBD2 is a possible D gene (6 bases). This CDR3 spans 14 amino acids. V was cut by 5 bases and J by 8 bases, with 15 bases left in between. The CDR3 sequence: CASSPRGLLGELFF. The CDR3 nucleotides read TGTGCCAGCAGTCCAAGGGGACTCCTGGGGGAGCTGTTTTTT.

This clonotype was detected only a few times. V is TRBV19 and J is TRBJ2-7; 11 bases fit TRBD2. CDR3 length: 16 residues. Germline V gene sequence: CDR1 LNHDA, CDR2 SQIVND (reference sequence). J lost 2 bases, V lost 3 bases, and 6 bases had no gene match. CDR3 DNA sequence: TGTGCCAGTAGTATCGGCCGACTAGCGGGGACCTACGAGCAGTACTTC. It is translated as CASSIGRLAGTYEQYF.

This clonotype was counted between two and nine times. The chain links TRBV5-1 to TRBJ2-1, with D possibly being TRBD1 (6 bases). The germline CDR1 and CDR2 sequences are SGHRS and YFSETQ. CDR3 size: 13 residues. V lost 3 bases to trimming and J lost 6 bases, with 10 bases between them. In DNA, the CDR3 is TGCGCCAGCAGCTCCGCAGGGGTCAATGAGCAGTTCTTC. Its protein is CASSSAGVNEQFF.

In regard to this clonotype: The junction departs from the called germline gene at one end, perhaps through a read error. This sequence joins TRBV15 and TRBJ1-1, with TRBD1 matching 7 bases. CDR3 length: 17 amino acids. CDR1 is LNHNV, CDR2 YYDKDF, per germline (reference sequence). CDR3 in DNA: TGTGACACCAGCAGTCTGGGGCTGGTAGGGGGCCTGACTGAAGCTTTCTTT. Amino acids: CDTSSLGLVGGLTEAFF. Full variable domain (outside the CDR3, taken from reference TRBV15 and TRBJ1-1): DAMVIQNPRYQVTQFGKPVTLSCSQTLNHNVMYWYQQKSSQAPKLLFHYYDKDFNNEADTPDNFQSRRPNTSFCFLDIRSPGLGDTAMYLCDTSSLGLVGGLTEAFFGQGTRLTVV.

As regards this clonotype: The germline gene is not matched at one end of the junction; a read error may be the cause. The CDR3: CASSGGINTGQLFF. The CDR3 region has the DNA TGTGCCAGCAGCGGGGGGATCAACACCGGGCAGCTGTTTTTT. The gene calls are TRBV28 and TRBJ2-2, with 7 bases that match TRBD2. Germline CDR1 is MDHEN and CDR2 is SYDVKM. CDR3 length: 14 amino acids.

This sequence joins TRBV20-1 and TRBJ2-1; tentatively, D is TRBD2 (7 bases). The V end lost 3 bases, the J end lost 4 bases, and 19 bases lay between the germline ends. The CDR3 is made up of 16 amino acids. Germline V gene lookup returns CDR1 DFQATT and CDR2 SNEGSKA (reference sequence). The CDR3 DNA reads as TGCAGTGCTAGGGGGAGGGGCAGGGGCGGGTACAATGAGCAGTTCTTC. Amino acids: CSARGRGRGGYNEQFF.

Many counts were recorded for this clonotype. The chain uses TRBV10-3 and TRBJ1-1, with D tentatively TRBD1 (5 bases). V lost 10 bases and J 2 bases, leaving 23 bases between the germline ends. The CDR3 covers 16 residues. Germline V lookup: CDR1 ENHRY, CDR2 SYGVKD. CDR3 loop: CASKLGRGINNTEAFF. The CDR3 nucleotides are TGTGCCAGCAAATTGGGACGGGGGATCAATAACACTGAAGCTTTCTTT.

This clonotype was seen many times. V gene TRBV4-2 combines with J gene TRBJ2-5; a weak D match, TRBD2 (6 bases). The CDR3 runs 13 residues. Trimming left V 1 base short and J 3 bases short, with 6 bases between. Germline loops: CDR1 LGHNA, CDR2 YNFKEQ. CDR3 bases: TGTGCCAGCAGCCAAGCGGGGGAAGAGACCCAGTACTTC. It codes for CASSQAGEETQYF.